Below, 2 T cell receptor beta chains from the same sample are listed, as sequenced in a study of cytomegalovirus exposure and HLA in healthy donors (dated by TCRdb to about 2017). Library preparation was by the immunoSEQ multiplex PCR assay. For the multiplex PCR, a mixture combining 60 forward primers for TCR Vbeta segments and 13 reverse primers for TCR Jbeta segments was used. Held by TCRdb, this immuneACCESS table contains in-frame sequences only and omits some clones. Under half of the omission traces to an unresolved V gene where checked; the cause of the rest is unknown. The sample data list 100,000 to 150,000 clones, and approximately 84% of these were observed just once. The ten largest clones add up to approximately 1.5% of the sample. Input material: PBMCs. The receptors here all came from a woman aged 18 to 35 in good health and CMV-seronegative.

This clone was detected a few times. The CDR3, as DNA: TGTGCCAGCAGATTTGACAGGGGAGAGACCCAGTACTTC. It is translated as CASRFDRGETQYF. V gene TRBV2 combines with J gene TRBJ2-5; 8 positions agree with TRBD1. The CDR3 runs to 13 residues. The germline gives CDR1 SNHLY, CDR2 FYNNEI. Trimming took 6 bases from V and 4 from J; bases not matched to a gene: 4.

This chain connects TRBV30 to TRBJ1-3; the match to TRBD1 covers 7 bases. The CDR3 is made up of 15 amino acids. Per the germline V gene, CDR1 is GTSNPN and CDR2 is SVGIG (reference sequence). V shed 4 bases and J 4 bases; nucleotides not matched to a gene: 10. This chain's CDR3 is CAWTRLTGPGNTIYF. CDR3 bases: TGTGCCTGGACGCGACTGACAGGGCCGGGAAACACCATATATTTT.